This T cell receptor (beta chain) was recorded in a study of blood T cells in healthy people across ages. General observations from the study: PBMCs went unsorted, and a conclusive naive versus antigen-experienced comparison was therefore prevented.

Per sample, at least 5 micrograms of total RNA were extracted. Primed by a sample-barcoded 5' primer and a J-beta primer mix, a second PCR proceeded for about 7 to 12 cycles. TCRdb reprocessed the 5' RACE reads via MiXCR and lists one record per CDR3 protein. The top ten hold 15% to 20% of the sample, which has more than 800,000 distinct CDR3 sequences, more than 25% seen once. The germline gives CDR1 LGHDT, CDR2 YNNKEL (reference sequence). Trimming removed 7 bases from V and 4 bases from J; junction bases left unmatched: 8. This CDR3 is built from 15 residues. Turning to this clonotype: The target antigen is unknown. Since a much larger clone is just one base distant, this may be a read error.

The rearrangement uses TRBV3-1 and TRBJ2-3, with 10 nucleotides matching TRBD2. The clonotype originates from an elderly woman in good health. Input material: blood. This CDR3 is CASNPPLAGADTQYF. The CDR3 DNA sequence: TGTGCCAGCAACCCCCCGCTAGCGGGGGCAGATACGCAGTATTTT.